The clone carrying this T cell receptor (beta chain) was recorded once. The table came from immunoSEQ multiplex PCR; TCRdb's copy has only in-frame clones and leaves some out. Of 410,000 or so clones in the sample, 86% were seen once. The data belong to a study of blood T cell repertoires in COVID-19. Study background: Some COVID-19 samples were acute and others convalescent; all came from the United States, Italy and Spain. The cDNA or gDNA used as material had been derived from T cells, B-cell-depleted T cells, or PBMCs.

The sequenced sample was peripheral blood. This clonotype was sampled from a woman in her thirties with active or convalescent COVID-19.

In DNA form, the CDR3 reads TGTGCCAGCAGTGAACAGGGGAAGGCTGGAAACACCATATATTTT. It codes for CASSEQGKAGNTIYF. The chain links TRBV6-4 to TRBJ1-3, with 7 bases lining up with TRBD1. The CDR3 is made up of 15 amino acids. CDR1 is MRHNA, CDR2 SNTAGT, per germline. V trimming: 3 bases; J trimming: 2 bases; junction bases outside the gene matches: 4.